This TCR beta chain is from a study of post-analysis software for immune sequencing data (dated by TCRdb to between 2015 and 2017). Turning to the overall study: Disease courses on record covered relapsing-remitting, secondary progressive and progressive-relapsing multiple sclerosis, though some patients had no subtype annotation. The multiple sclerosis patient repertoires were compared with around ten previously published healthy control repertoires from donors aged 6 to 25 years. A subset of samples was prepared in parallel using single-end sample barcoding, then pooled and co-amplified after Illumina adapter ligation.

Library prep was done by PCR. TCRdb names Illumina HiSeq 2500 as the instrument used. Unique molecular identifiers were incorporated into TCR beta cDNA libraries to reduce PCR and sequencing biases. Per 1 to 10 million input T cells, some 500,000 cDNA molecules were obtained, such that each molecule approximated one T cell. The patient libraries were prepared and sequenced using the same protocol as the earlier healthy control dataset. Within a given batch, samples were prepared together, multiplexed and sequenced on the same HiSeq lane. Per the source publication's procedure: MIGEC handled the raw barcoded reads, throwing out single-read molecular identifier groups before consensus assembly and CDR3 extraction. VDJtools was used for post-analysis of the clonotype tables, with diversity normalized by down-sampling every dataset to the smallest sample size. In repertoire overlap clustering, CDR3 amino acid sequences, but not nucleotide sequences, were matched to correct batch-related cross-sample contamination. Clones were called with MiXCR by TCRdb after fastp trimmed the public reads at Q25, and only in-frame beta chains were retained. Rows with one shared CDR3 protein collapse into an entry with the most common genes and DNA. The V and J calls here are based on TCRdb, not the publication. The sample records roughly 870,000 distinct CDR3 sequences, approximately 53% of which are singletons. The ten largest account for around 4.5% of the sample.

To demonstrate the VDJtools post-analysis software, TCR beta repertoires were profiled from the peripheral blood of roughly 12 young patients with multiple sclerosis. The multiple sclerosis patients were children and adolescents between 6 and 15 years of age. The V and J ends are trimmed by 1 base and 4 bases, leaving 11 bases between them. The CDR3, cysteine through phenylalanine, is 14 amino acids long. Only CDR3 DNA remains: 42 bases, in frame from the first base. As encoded in the germline V gene, CDR1 is MGHRA while CDR2 is YSYEKL. What the study reported, not specific to this receptor: Direct clustering with F measure showed strong co-clustering of samples prepared in the same batch, prompting a batch-effect correction. Normalized Chao1 diversity was significantly lower in multiple sclerosis patients than controls, suggesting substantial peripheral T-cell clonal expansion. Significantly higher frequencies in patients than in controls were found for roughly 5 TRBV segments, including TRBV5-6, TRBV5-1 and TRBV20-1. The control group was slightly older than the multiple sclerosis patient group.

The sample holds many counts of this clonotype. It lacks a known antigen. Base qualities are not recorded, but no much larger clone differs from it by a single base. The sequenced sample consisted of blood. The chain is encoded by TRBV4-1 joined to TRBJ2-7, with the D call perhaps TRBD1 or TRBD2, each one matching 5 bases. The receptor comes from a girl aged 10 to 17 with multiple sclerosis. The CDR3 reads CASSQGDGFYEQYF. The DNA sequence is given as TGCGCCAGCAGCCAAGGGGACGGATTTTACGAGCAGTACTTC.